This T cell receptor (beta chain) derives from a study of cytomegalovirus exposure and HLA in healthy donors. Study findings and constraints: TRBV6-2, TRBV6-3 and some other V segments were excluded as indistinguishable.

With respect to this clone: Its matching antigen is unknown.

The CDR3 length is 20 residues. The germline gives CDR1 SGHVS, CDR2 FQNEAQ. V lost 5 bases and J 6 bases, leaving 32 bases between the germline ends. Vbeta (60) and Jbeta (13) primers were used in the PCR. The method was immunoSEQ multiplex PCR; TCRdb's version includes in-frame clones alone and lacks a portion of them. The sample table sets out 150,000 to 250,000 clones. The TCR comes from a boy younger than 18 in good health and CMV-seronegative. This rearrangement joins TRBV7-8 to TRBJ2-1, with D possibly being TRBD2 (5 bases). Sequencing was done on a sample of PBMCs. CDR3 protein: CASSPLPLEFRAPEGNEQFF. The DNA of the CDR3 is TGTGCCAGCAGCCCGCTACCGCTCGAGTTCCGGGCCCCAGAGGGCAATGAGCAGTTCTTC.